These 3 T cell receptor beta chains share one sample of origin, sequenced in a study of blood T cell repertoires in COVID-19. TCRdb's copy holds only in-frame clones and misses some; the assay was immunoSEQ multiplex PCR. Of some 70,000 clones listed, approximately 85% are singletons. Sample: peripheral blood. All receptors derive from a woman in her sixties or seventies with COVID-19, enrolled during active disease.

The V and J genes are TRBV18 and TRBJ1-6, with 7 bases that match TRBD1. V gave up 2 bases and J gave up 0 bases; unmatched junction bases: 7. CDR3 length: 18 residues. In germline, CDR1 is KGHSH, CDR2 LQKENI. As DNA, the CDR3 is TGTGCCAGCTCACCAGATGGGACAGCCTCCTCCTATAATTCACCCCTCCACTTT. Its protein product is CASSPDGTASSYNSPLHF. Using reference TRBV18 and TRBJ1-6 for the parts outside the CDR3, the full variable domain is NAGVMQNPRHLVRRRGQEARLRCSPMKGHSHVYWYRQLPEEGLKFMVYLQKENIIDESGMPKERFSAEFPKEGPSILRIQQVVRGDSAAYFCASSPDGTASSYNSPLHFGNGTRLTVT.

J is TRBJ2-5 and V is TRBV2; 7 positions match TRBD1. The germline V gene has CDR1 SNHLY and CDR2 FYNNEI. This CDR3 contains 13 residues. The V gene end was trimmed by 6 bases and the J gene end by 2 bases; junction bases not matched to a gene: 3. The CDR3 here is CASSGTAQETQYF. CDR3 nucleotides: TGTGCCAGCAGCGGGACAGCACAAGAGACCCAGTACTTC.

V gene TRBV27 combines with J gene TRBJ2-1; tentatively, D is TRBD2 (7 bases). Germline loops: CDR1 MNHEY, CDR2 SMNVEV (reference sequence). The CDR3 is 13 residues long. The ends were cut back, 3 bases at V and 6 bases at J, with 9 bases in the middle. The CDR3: CASSLGGGNEQFF. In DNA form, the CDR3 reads TGTGCCAGCAGTTTGGGAGGGGGCAATGAGCAGTTCTTC.